This T cell receptor beta chain emerged from a study of T cell responses to AZD1222 COVID-19 vaccine. Whole-study findings and limits: Variant regions that are unmutated are reportedly the target of nearly half of spike-specific TCRs. Spike regions recognized by vaccine-associated CD4 TCRs spanned the protein, led by 160-218 and 743-854. Clonal diversity may have been underestimated in mostly white British donors. Repertoire sampling occurred only after the peak T cell response.

A remark on this clone: The antigen remains unidentified.

The method was immunoSEQ multiplex PCR; TCRdb's version includes in-frame clones alone and lacks a portion of them. The table records about 140,000 clones, over 85% of them present only once. This TCR was sampled from an adult in good health. This material consisted of peripheral blood, taken on day 0 of MenACWY control vaccination.

CDR3 region: CASSPGTGDNQPQHF. Here the CDR3 DNA reads TGTGCCAGCAGTCCCGGGACAGGGGACAATCAGCCCCAGCATTTT. The J gene is TRBJ1-5, the V gene TRBV6-4, with TRBD1 identical over 10 bases. CDR3 length: 15 residues. V was pared by 5 bases and J by 3 bases, with 4 bases of the junction left unmatched. Germline loops: CDR1 MRHNA, CDR2 SNTAGT.